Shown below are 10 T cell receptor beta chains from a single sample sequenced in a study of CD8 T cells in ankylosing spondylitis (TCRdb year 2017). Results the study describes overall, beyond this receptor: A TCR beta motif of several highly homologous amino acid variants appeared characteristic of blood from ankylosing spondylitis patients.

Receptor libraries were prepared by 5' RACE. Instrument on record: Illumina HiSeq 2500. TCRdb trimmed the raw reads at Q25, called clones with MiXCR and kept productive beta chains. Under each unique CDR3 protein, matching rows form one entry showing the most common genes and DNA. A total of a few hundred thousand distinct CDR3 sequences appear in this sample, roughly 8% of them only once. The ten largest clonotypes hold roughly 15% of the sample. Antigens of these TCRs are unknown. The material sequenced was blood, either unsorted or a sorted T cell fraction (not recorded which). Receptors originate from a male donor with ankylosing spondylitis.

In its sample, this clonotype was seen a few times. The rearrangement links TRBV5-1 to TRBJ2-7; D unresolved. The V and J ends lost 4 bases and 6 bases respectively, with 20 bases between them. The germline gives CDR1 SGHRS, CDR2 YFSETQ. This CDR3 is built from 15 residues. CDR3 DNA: TGCGCCAGCAGCCCTACTGGCACCTCGGTACCCGAGCAGTACTTC. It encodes CASSPTGTSVPEQYF. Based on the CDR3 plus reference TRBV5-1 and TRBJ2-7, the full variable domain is KAGVTQTPRYLIKTRGQQVTLSCSPISGHRSVSWYQQTPGQGLQFLFEYFSETQRNKGNFPGRFSGRQFSNSRSEMNVSTLELGDSALYLCASSPTGTSVPEQYFGPGTRLTVT.

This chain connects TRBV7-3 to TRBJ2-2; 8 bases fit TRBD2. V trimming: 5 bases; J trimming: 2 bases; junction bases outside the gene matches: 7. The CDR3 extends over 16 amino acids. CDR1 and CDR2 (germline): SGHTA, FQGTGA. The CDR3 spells CASSPVAGFNTGELFF. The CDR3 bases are TGTGCCAGCAGCCCCGTAGCGGGGTTCAACACCGGGGAGCTGTTTTTT.

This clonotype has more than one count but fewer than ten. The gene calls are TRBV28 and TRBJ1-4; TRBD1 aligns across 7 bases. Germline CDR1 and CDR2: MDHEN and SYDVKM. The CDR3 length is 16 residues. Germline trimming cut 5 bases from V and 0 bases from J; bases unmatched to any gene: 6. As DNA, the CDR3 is TGTGCCAGCAGTATCGGACAGGCGGCAACTAATGAAAAACTGTTTTTT. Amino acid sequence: CASSIGQAATNEKLFF.

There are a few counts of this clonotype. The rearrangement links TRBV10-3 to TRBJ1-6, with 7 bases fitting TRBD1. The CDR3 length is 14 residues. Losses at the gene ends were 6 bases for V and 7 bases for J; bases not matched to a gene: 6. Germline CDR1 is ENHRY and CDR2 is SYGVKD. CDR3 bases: TGTGCCATCAGGGACAGGTTAGAGAATTCACCCCTCCACTTT. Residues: CAIRDRLENSPLHF.

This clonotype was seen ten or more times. This CDR3 is CASSGPSGGETQYF. CDR3 nucleotides: TGTGCCAGCAGCGGACCTAGCGGGGGGGAGACCCAGTACTTC. The chain links TRBV9 to TRBJ2-5; 11 positions match TRBD2. CDR3 length: 14 amino acids. From germline, CDR1 is SGDLS and CDR2 YYNGEE. Trimming removed 3 bases from V and 5 bases from J; junction bases left unmatched: 3.

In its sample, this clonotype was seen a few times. For the CDR3, the DNA is TGTGCCAGCAGCCGTCCCCCGGCCGGGGAGCTGTTTTTT. Translated, it gives CASSRPPAGELFF. V gene TRBV12-3 or TRBV12-4 combines with J gene TRBJ2-2, with no clear D. V was cut by 6 bases and J by 6 bases, with 11 bases left in between. The CDR3 length is 13 residues.

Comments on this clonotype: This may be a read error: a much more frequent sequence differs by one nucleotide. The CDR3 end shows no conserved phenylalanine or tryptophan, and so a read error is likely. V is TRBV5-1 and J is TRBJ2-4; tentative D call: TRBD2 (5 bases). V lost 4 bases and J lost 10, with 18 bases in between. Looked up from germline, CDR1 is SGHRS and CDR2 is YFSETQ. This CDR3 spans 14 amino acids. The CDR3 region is CASSPEGLPRIQYL. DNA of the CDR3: TGCGCCAGCAGCCCGGAAGGACTGCCAAGAATTCAGTACCTC.

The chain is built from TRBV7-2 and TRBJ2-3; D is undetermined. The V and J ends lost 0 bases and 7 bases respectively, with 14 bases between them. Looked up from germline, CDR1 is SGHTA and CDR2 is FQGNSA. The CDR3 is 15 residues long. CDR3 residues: CASSLAHSKQHTQYF. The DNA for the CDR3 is TGTGCCAGCAGCTTAGCTCACTCTAAGCAACATACGCAGTATTTT.

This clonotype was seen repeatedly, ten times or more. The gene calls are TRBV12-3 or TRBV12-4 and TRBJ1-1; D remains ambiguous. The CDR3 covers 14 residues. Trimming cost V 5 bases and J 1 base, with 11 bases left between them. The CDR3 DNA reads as TGTGCCAGCAGTCCCGCCTCCTGGAACACTGAAGCTTTCTTT. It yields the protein CASSPASWNTEAFF.

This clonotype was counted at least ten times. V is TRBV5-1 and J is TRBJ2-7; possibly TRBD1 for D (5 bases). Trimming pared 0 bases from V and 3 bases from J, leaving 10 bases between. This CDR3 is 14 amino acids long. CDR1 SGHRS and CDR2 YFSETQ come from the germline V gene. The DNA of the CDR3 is TGCGCCAGCAGCTTGGCCAGGACAAGCTACGAGCAGTACTTC. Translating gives CASSLARTSYEQYF.